This T cell receptor (beta chain) was captured in a study of cytomegalovirus exposure and HLA in healthy donors. CDR3 size: 14 residues. V gave up 2 bases and J gave up 4 bases, with 8 bases separating them. Germline V gene data show CDR1 as SGHDN and CDR2 as FVKESK. Study findings and constraints: Across all donors, roughly uniform sequencing depth was an assumption of the presence/absence analyses. Rarity held for most TCR sequences, but there were some public TCRs that occurred in many donors. A further, later analysis showed that HLA-associated TCR beta chains (compared with equally common others) were more clonally expanded.

With 60 Vbeta and 13 Jbeta primers, the PCR was carried out. Sequencing was performed with immunoSEQ multiplex PCR; in TCRdb, only in-frame clones are kept and a portion is missing. The sample holds some 250,000 clones, over 80% seen once. Comments on this clone: Its antigen is currently unknown.

The V and J genes are TRBV14 and TRBJ2-2; no clear D gene. The sequenced material came from PBMCs. This TCR came from a woman between 35 and 50 years old in good health and CMV-seropositive. The CDR3 spells CASSQNSVTGELFF. In nucleotides, the CDR3 is TGTGCCAGCAGCCAAAACTCGGTCACCGGGGAGCTGTTTTTT. The full variable domain, rest sourced from reference TRBV14 and TRBJ2-2, is EAGVTQFPSHSVIEKGQTVTLRCDPISGHDNLYWYRRVMGKEIKFLLHFVKESKQDESGMPNNRFLAERTGGTYSTLKVQPAELEDSGVYFCASSQNSVTGELFFGEGSRLTVL.